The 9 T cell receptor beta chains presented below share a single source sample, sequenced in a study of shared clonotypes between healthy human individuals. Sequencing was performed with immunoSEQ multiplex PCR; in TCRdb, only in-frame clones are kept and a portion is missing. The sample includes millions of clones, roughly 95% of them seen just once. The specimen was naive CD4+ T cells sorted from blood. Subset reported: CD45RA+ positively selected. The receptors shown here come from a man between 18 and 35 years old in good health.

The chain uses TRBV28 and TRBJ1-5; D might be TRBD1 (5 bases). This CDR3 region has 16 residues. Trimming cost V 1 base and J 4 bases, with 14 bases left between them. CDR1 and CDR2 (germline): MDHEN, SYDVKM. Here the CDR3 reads CASSLLGLGGNQPQHF. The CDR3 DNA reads TGTGCCAGCAGTTTATTGGGCTTGGGGGGGAATCAGCCCCAGCATTTT.

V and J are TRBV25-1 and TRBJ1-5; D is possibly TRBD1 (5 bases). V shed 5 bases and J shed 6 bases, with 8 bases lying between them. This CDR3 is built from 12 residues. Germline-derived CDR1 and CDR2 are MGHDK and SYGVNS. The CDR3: CASSRGSQPQHF. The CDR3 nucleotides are TGTGCCAGCAGTCGGGGGAGTCAGCCCCAGCATTTT.

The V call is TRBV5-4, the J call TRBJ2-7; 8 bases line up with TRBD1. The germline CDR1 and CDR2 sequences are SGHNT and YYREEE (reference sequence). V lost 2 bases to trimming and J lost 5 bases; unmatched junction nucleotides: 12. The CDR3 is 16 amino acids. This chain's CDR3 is CASSFPLGQGSDEQYF. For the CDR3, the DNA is TGTGCCAGCAGCTTCCCCTTAGGACAGGGATCGGACGAGCAGTACTTC.

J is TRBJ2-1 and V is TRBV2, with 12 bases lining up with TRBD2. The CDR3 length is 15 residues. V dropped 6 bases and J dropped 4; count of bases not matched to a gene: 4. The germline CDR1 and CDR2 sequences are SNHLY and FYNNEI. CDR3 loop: CASRNGLAGYNEQFF. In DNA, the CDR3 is TGTGCCAGCAGGAATGGACTAGCGGGGTACAATGAGCAGTTCTTC. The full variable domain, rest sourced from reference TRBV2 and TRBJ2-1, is EPEVTQTPSHQVTQMGQEVILRCVPISNHLYFYWYRQILGQKVEFLVSFYNNEISEKSEIFDDQFSVERPDGSNFTLKIRSTKLEDSAMYFCASRNGLAGYNEQFFGPGTRLTVL.

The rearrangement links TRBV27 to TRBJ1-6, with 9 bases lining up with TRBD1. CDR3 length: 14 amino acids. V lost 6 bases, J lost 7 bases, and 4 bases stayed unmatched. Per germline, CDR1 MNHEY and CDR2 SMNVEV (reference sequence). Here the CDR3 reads CASRPDRGNSPLHF. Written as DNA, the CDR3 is TGTGCCAGCAGGCCGGACAGGGGAAATTCACCCCTCCACTTT.

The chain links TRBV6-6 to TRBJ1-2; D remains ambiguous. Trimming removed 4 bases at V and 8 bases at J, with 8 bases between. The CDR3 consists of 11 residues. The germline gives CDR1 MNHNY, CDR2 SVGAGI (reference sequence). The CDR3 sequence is CASSSKVGYTF. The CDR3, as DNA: TGTGCCAGCAGTTCTAAGGTCGGCTACACCTTC.

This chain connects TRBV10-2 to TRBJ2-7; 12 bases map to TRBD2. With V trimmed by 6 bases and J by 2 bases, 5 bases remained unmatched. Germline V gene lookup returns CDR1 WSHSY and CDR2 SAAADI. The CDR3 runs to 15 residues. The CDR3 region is CASSRTSGIPYEQYF. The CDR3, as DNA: TGCGCCAGCAGCCGGACTAGCGGGATCCCCTACGAGCAGTACTTC.

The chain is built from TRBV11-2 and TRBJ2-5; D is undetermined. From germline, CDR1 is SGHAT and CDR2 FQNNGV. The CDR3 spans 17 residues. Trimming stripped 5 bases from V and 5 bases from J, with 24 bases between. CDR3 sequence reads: CASSPDKTGRSFETQYF. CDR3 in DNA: TGTGCCAGCAGCCCAGACAAAACCGGCAGGTCCTTTGAGACCCAGTACTTC.

The CDR3 here is CSVARTSGYEQYF. CDR3 DNA: TGCAGCGTGGCCAGGACTAGCGGCTACGAGCAGTACTTC. The gene calls are TRBV29-1 and TRBJ2-7; 10 bases are a match to TRBD2. V shed 6 bases, J shed 3 bases, and the junction held 5 bases outside the gene matches. The CDR3 extends over 13 amino acids. Per the germline V gene, CDR1 is SQVTM and CDR2 is ANQGSEA.